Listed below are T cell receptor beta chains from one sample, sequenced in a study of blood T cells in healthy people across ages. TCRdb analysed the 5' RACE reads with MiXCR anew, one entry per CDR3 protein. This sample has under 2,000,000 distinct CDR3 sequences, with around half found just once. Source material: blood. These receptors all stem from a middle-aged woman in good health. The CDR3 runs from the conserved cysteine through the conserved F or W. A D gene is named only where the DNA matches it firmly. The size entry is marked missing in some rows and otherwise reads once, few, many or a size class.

CDR3nt: TGTGCCAGCAGTTCAACGGACAGGGGGAGGGATGAGCAGTTCTTC
CDR3aa: CASSSTDRGRDEQFF
d_gene: TRBD1
j_gene: TRBJ2-1
v_gene: TRBV12-3/TRBV12-4
abundance: few

CDR3nt: TGCGCCAGCAGCTTGTCACCGGGACAGGGGGTAGACGAGCAGTACTTC
CDR3aa: CASSLSPGQGVDEQYF
d_gene: TRBD1
j_gene: TRBJ2-7
v_gene: TRBV4-3
abundance: NA

CDR3nt: TGTGCCAGCAGCGTAGGACATTTAGGGAACACTGAAGCTTTCTTT
CDR3aa: CASSVGHLGNTEAFF
d_gene: NA
j_gene: TRBJ1-1
v_gene: TRBV9
abundance: once

CDR3nt: TGCGCCAGCAGCCAAGGGCTTCCTAATGAAAAACTGTTTTTT
CDR3aa: CASSQGLPNEKLFF
d_gene: NA
j_gene: TRBJ1-4
v_gene: TRBV5-1
abundance: NA

CDR3nt: TGTGCCAGCAGTTACGAGTTTGCGGGGTTATCCAATGAGCAGTTCTTC
CDR3aa: CASSYEFAGLSNEQFF
d_gene: NA
j_gene: TRBJ2-1
v_gene: TRBV6-5
abundance: few

CDR3nt: TGTGCCAGCAGCCAAGATTGGAGGGCCAGGAACTCGGGGTATGGCTACACCTTC
CDR3aa: CASSQDWRARNSGYGYTF
d_gene: NA
j_gene: TRBJ1-2
v_gene: TRBV14
abundance: NA

CDR3nt: TGTGCCAGCAGCGTCGGGACTATGACTAATGAGCAGTTCTTC
CDR3aa: CASSVGTMTNEQFF
d_gene: TRBD2
j_gene: TRBJ2-1
v_gene: TRBV9
abundance: NA

CDR3nt: TGTGCCAGCAGTTCCAGGGGGGATGAAAAACTGTTTTTT
CDR3aa: CASSSRGDEKLFF
d_gene: TRBD1
j_gene: TRBJ1-4
v_gene: TRBV7-2
abundance: few

CDR3nt: TGTGCCAGCAGCCTCCACACCGGGGAGCTGTTTTTT
CDR3aa: CASSLHTGELFF
d_gene: NA
j_gene: TRBJ2-2
v_gene: TRBV11-3
abundance: NA

CDR3nt: TGTGCCAGTAGACACAGGGGCGCAGATACGCAGTATTTT
CDR3aa: CASRHRGADTQYF
d_gene: TRBD1
j_gene: TRBJ2-3
v_gene: TRBV19
abundance: NA

CDR3nt: TGTGCCAGCAGCCCCCGTGGCGACTACGAGCAGTACTTC
CDR3aa: CASSPRGDYEQYF
d_gene: NA
j_gene: TRBJ2-7
v_gene: TRBV18
abundance: many

CDR3nt: TGTGCCAGCAGCTTAGTGGTTAGCGCCCTCCCCTCGTGGTATTTT
CDR3aa: CASSLVVSALPSWYF
d_gene: NA
j_gene: TRBJ2-3
v_gene: TRBV7-2
abundance: few

CDR3nt: TGCGCCAGCAGCTGGAACCAGGGAGTCTATGGCTACACCTTC
CDR3aa: CASSWNQGVYGYTF
d_gene: NA
j_gene: TRBJ1-2
v_gene: TRBV5-1
abundance: NA

CDR3nt: TGTGCCAGCAGTGATGTTAAGCGCACCTCCTACGAGCAGTACTTC
CDR3aa: CASSDVKRTSYEQYF
d_gene: NA
j_gene: TRBJ2-7
v_gene: TRBV6-1
abundance: NA

CDR3nt: TGTGCCAGCAGTTCGCGGGGCGGGGGCAATGGTTCACCCCTCCACTTT
CDR3aa: CASSSRGGGNGSPLHF
d_gene: NA
j_gene: TRBJ1-6
v_gene: TRBV6-6
abundance: few

CDR3nt: TGTGCCAGCAGTTGGGCTGCGACCCGACGGAGCACAGATGCGCAGTATTTT
CDR3aa: CASSWAATRRSTDAQYF
d_gene: NA
j_gene: TRBJ2-3
v_gene: TRBV12-3/TRBV12-4
abundance: NA

CDR3nt: TGTGCCAGCATCCCTACGGCGGGGGGAAGCACAGATACGCAGTATTTT
CDR3aa: CASIPTAGGSTDTQYF
d_gene: TRBD2
j_gene: TRBJ2-3
v_gene: TRBV2
abundance: NA

CDR3nt: TGTGCCAGCAGCCCCCAGGGGATCACAGATACGCAGTATTTT
CDR3aa: CASSPQGITDTQYF
d_gene: NA
j_gene: TRBJ2-3
v_gene: TRBV7-2
abundance: few

CDR3nt: TGTGCCAGCAGCGAGGGAAGGGAGCCTGAAGCTTTCTTT
CDR3aa: CASSEGREPEAFF
d_gene: NA
j_gene: TRBJ1-1
v_gene: TRBV9
abundance: NA

CDR3nt: TGTGCCAGCAGTCCTGGGACAGCTAACTACGAGCAGTACTTC
CDR3aa: CASSPGTANYEQYF
d_gene: TRBD1
j_gene: TRBJ2-7
v_gene: TRBV28
abundance: NA

CDR3nt: TGCAGTGCCCTAGGAGCGGGGAAGAGCTCCTACAATGAGCAGTTCTTC
CDR3aa: CSALGAGKSSYNEQFF
d_gene: TRBD2
j_gene: TRBJ2-1
v_gene: TRBV20-1
abundance: few

CDR3nt: TGCAGTGCTAGAGACAAGCTGCAGGGACGATCACCCCTCCACTTT
CDR3aa: CSARDKLQGRSPLHF
d_gene: NA
j_gene: TRBJ1-6
v_gene: TRBV20-1
abundance: few

CDR3nt: TGTGCCAGCAGTGAAATATGGGACAGCGAGCAGTACTTC
CDR3aa: CASSEIWDSEQYF
d_gene: TRBD1
j_gene: TRBJ2-7
v_gene: TRBV6-1
abundance: once

CDR3nt: TGTGCCAGTCTCAGGGAACCAAAAAGGGCCAAAAACATTCAGTACTTC
CDR3aa: CASLREPKRAKNIQYF
d_gene: NA
j_gene: TRBJ2-4
v_gene: TRBV6-5
abundance: NA

CDR3nt: TGTGCCAGCAACCCACAGGGGTATGGCTACACCTTC
CDR3aa: CASNPQGYGYTF
d_gene: TRBD1
j_gene: TRBJ1-2
v_gene: TRBV6-6
abundance: NA

CDR3nt: TGTGCCAGCAGCTATCCCGTAGTAGCGGGGGTCCCCGCAGATACGCAGTATTTT
CDR3aa: CASSYPVVAGVPADTQYF
d_gene: TRBD2
j_gene: TRBJ2-3
v_gene: TRBV7-2
abundance: NA

CDR3nt: TGTGCCAGCAGTTCTCAGGGAGGGGGGAGCTCCTACAATGAGCAGTTCTTC
CDR3aa: CASSSQGGGSSYNEQFF
d_gene: NA
j_gene: TRBJ2-1
v_gene: TRBV7-2
abundance: few

CDR3nt: TGTGCCAGCAACTTAGGATGGGGAGCGGTGGAGACCCAGTACTTC
CDR3aa: CASNLGWGAVETQYF
d_gene: NA
j_gene: TRBJ2-5
v_gene: TRBV7-2
abundance: NA

CDR3nt: TGTGCCAGCAGCTTTATGGTTGGGCAGCCCGCCGCAGATACGCAGTATTTT
CDR3aa: CASSFMVGQPAADTQYF
d_gene: NA
j_gene: TRBJ2-3
v_gene: TRBV7-9
abundance: NA

CDR3nt: TGTGCCAGCAGCCGCGACAGTTTCTACGAGCAGTACTTC
CDR3aa: CASSRDSFYEQYF
d_gene: NA
j_gene: TRBJ2-7
v_gene: TRBV14
abundance: NA

CDR3nt: TGTGCCAGCAGTCGGAGCGGGGGCTACGAGCAGTACTTC
CDR3aa: CASSRSGGYEQYF
d_gene: TRBD2
j_gene: TRBJ2-7
v_gene: TRBV6-5
abundance: many

CDR3nt: TGTGCCATCAGTGAGTCGGGATATGAGCAGTTCTTC
CDR3aa: CAISESGYEQFF
d_gene: NA
j_gene: TRBJ2-1
v_gene: TRBV10-3
abundance: few

CDR3nt: TGTGCCAGCTCACCGTCGGACAGGGGCAATGAGCAGTTCTTC
CDR3aa: CASSPSDRGNEQFF
d_gene: TRBD1
j_gene: TRBJ2-1
v_gene: TRBV18
abundance: NA

CDR3nt: TGCAGTGCCAGGGACAGGGGGCGTAGTTATGGCTACACCTTC
CDR3aa: CSARDRGRSYGYTF
d_gene: TRBD1
j_gene: TRBJ1-2
v_gene: TRBV20-1
abundance: few

CDR3nt: TGTGCCAGCTCACTTCGGGCCTACGGGGAGCAGTACTTC
CDR3aa: CASSLRAYGEQYF
d_gene: NA
j_gene: TRBJ2-4
v_gene: TRBV18
abundance: NA

CDR3nt: TGTGCCAGTCGACAAAATGGGGCCGCGACGGCAGATACGCAGTATTTT
CDR3aa: CASRQNGAATADTQYF
d_gene: NA
j_gene: TRBJ2-3
v_gene: TRBV6-1
abundance: NA

CDR3nt: TGTGCCAGCAGTCATGGCGGCCCCAATGAGCAGTTCTTC
CDR3aa: CASSHGGPNEQFF
d_gene: NA
j_gene: TRBJ2-1
v_gene: TRBV6-2/TRBV6-3
abundance: few

CDR3nt: TGTGCCACCAGTGGAGTCGGGGGCATTCAGTACTTC
CDR3aa: CATSGVGGIQYF
d_gene: NA
j_gene: TRBJ2-4
v_gene: TRBV24-1
abundance: NA

CDR3nt: TGTGCCAGCAGTCAAGGACAGGGGGCTCGGTCAGATACGCAGTATTTT
CDR3aa: CASSQGQGARSDTQYF
d_gene: TRBD1
j_gene: TRBJ2-3
v_gene: TRBV4-2
abundance: NA